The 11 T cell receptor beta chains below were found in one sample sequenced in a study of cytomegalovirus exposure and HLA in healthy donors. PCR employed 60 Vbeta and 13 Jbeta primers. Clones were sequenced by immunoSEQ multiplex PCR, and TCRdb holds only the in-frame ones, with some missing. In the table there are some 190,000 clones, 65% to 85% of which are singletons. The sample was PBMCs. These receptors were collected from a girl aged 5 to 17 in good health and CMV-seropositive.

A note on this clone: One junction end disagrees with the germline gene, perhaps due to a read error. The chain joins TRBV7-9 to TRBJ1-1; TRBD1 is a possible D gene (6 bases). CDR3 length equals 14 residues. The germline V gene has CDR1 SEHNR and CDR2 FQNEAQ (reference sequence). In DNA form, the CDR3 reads TGTTCCAGCAGCTTGGGACAAGTAAACACTGAAGCTTTCTTT. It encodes CSSSLGQVNTEAFF.

CDR3 loop: CASSLQGDWYGYTF. The CDR3 DNA reads TGTGCCAGCAGCTTACAGGGAGATTGGTATGGCTACACCTTC. The V call is TRBV5-6, the J call TRBJ1-2; possible D gene TRBD1, 6 bases. The V gene lost 2 bases and the J gene lost 5 bases, with 13 bases spanning the gap. The length of the CDR3 is 14 residues. CDR1 SGHDT and CDR2 YYEEEE come from the germline V gene.

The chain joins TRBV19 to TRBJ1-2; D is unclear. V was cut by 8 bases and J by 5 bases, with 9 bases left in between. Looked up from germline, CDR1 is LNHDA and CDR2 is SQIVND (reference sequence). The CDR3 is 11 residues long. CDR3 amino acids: CASAREYGYTF. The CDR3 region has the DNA TGTGCCAGTGCAAGGGAGTATGGCTACACCTTC. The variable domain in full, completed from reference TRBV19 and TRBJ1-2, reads DGGITQSPKYLFRKEGQNVTLSCEQNLNHDAMYWYRQDPGQGLRLIYYSQIVNDFQKGDIAEGYSVSREKKESFPLTVTSAQKNPTAFYLCASAREYGYTFGSGTRLTVV.

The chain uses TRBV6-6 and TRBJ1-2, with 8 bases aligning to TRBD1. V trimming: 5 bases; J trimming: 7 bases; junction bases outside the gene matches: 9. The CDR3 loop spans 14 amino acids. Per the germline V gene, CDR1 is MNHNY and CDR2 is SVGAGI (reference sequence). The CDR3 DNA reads TGTGCCAGCAGTGTCGGGACAGGTGGGGGTGGCTACACCTTC. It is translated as CASSVGTGGGGYTF.

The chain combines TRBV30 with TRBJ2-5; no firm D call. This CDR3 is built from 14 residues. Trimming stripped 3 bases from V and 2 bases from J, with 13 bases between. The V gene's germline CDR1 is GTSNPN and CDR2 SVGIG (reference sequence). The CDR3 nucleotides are TGTGCCTGGAGCGTAAACACCCCGCAAGAGACCCAGTACTTC. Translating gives CAWSVNTPQETQYF.

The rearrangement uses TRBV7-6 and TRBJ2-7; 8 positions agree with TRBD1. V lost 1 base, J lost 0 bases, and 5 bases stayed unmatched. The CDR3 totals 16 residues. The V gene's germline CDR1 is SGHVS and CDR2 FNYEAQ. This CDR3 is CASSLGGQGISYEQYF. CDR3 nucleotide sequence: TGTGCCAGCAGCTTAGGAGGACAGGGCATCTCCTACGAGCAGTACTTC. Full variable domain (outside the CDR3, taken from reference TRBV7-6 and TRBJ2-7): GAGVSQSPRYKVTKRGQDVALRCDPISGHVSLYWYRQALGQGPEFLTYFNYEAQQDKSGLPNDRFSAERPEGSISTLTIQRTEQRDSAMYRCASSLGGQGISYEQYFGPGTRLTVT.

Written as DNA, the CDR3 is TGTGCCAGCAGCCAAGGGGGGGGTCCCATGCCGTACTTC. Translation gives CASSQGGGPMPYF. The chain carries TRBV14 and TRBJ2-7; 7 bases line up with TRBD2. Per the germline V gene, CDR1 is SGHDN and CDR2 is FVKESK. V shed 1 base, J shed 12 bases, and the junction held 9 bases outside the gene matches. This CDR3 is 13 amino acids long.

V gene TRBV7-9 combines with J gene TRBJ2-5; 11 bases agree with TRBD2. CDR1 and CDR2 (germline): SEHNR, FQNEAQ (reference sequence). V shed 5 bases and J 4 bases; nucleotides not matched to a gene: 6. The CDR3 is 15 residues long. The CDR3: CASSTRLAGRETQYF. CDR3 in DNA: TGTGCCAGCAGCACAAGACTAGCGGGAAGAGAGACCCAGTACTTC.

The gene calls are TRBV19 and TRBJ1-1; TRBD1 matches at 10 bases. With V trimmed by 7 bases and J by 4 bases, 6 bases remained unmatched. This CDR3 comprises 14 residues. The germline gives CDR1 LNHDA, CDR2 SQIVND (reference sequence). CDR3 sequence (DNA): TGTGCCAGTACCGACAGGGGGCGCGGCACTGAAGCTTTCTTT. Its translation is CASTDRGRGTEAFF.

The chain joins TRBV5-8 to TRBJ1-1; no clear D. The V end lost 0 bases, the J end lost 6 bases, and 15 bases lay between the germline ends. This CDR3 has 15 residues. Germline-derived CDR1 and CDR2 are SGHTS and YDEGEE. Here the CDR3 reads CASSLAVSKSAEAFF. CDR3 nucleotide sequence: TGTGCCAGCAGCTTGGCCGTCTCCAAGAGCGCTGAAGCTTTCTTT. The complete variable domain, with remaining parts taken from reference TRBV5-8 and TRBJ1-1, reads EAGVTQSPTHLIKTRGQQATLRCSPISGHTSVYWYQQALGLGLQFLLWYDEGEERNRGNFPPRFSGRQFPNYSSELNVNALELEDSALYLCASSLAVSKSAEAFFGQGTRLTVV.

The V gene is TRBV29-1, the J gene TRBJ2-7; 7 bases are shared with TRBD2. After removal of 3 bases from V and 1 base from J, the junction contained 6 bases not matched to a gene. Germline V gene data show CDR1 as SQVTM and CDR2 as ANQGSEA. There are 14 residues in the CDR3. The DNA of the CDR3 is TGCAGCGTTGATCGCGGGAGTTCTTCCTACGAGCAGTACTTC. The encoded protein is CSVDRGSSSYEQYF.